What follows is one T cell receptor (beta chain) and its context. Its antigen remains unidentified. The data belong to a study of beta chain features in type 1 diabetes. The study, taken as a whole, reports: TCRB CDR3s from Type 1 diabetes patients were moderately but significantly shorter in all four CD4+ subsets.

V gave up 5 bases and J gave up 6 bases; unmatched junction bases: 10. The CDR3 is 15 amino acids. From germline, CDR1 is MDHEN and CDR2 SYDVKM. The investigators reverse transcribed all of the isolated RNA, so they sequenced expressed TCRB transcripts. The protocol was immunoSEQ multiplex PCR, while the TCRdb copy is restricted to in-frame clones and leaves out a portion. Of roughly 260,000 clones in the sample, about a tenth were seen once. Sequenced material: naive CD4+ T cells from blood. This receptor was obtained from a young man with type 1 diabetes. This rearrangement joins TRBV28 to TRBJ2-7; 10 bases line up with TRBD1. The CDR3 DNA reads as TGTGCCAGCAGTAACACGGGACAGGGGTTTGGCGAGCAGTACTTC. This sequence encodes CASSNTGQGFGEQYF. The whole variable domain, remainder taken from reference TRBV28 and TRBJ2-7, is DVKVTQSSRYLVKRTGEKVFLECVQDMDHENMFWYRQDPGLGLRLIYFSYDVKMKEKGDIPEGYSVSREKKERFSLILESASTNQTSMYLCASSNTGQGFGEQYFGPGTRLTVT.